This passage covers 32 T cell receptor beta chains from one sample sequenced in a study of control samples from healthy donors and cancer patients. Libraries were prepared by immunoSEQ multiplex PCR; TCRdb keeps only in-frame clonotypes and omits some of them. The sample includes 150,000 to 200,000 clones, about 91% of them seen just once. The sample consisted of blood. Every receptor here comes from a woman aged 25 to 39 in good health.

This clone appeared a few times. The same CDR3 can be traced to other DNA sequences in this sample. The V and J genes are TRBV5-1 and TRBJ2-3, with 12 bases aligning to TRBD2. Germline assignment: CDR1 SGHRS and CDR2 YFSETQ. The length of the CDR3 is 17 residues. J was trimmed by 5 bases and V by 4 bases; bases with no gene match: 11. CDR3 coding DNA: TGCGCCAGCAGCCGTCCTCTAGCGGGGGGGCCAGGAGATACGCAGTATTTT. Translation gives CASSRPLAGGPGDTQYF.

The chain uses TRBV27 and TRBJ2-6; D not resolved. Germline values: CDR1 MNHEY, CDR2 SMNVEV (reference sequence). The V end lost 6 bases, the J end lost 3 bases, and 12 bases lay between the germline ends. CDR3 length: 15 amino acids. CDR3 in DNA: TGTGCCAGCAGCGTCGGGTTTCGTGGGGCCAACGTCCTGACTTTC. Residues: CASSVGFRGANVLTF. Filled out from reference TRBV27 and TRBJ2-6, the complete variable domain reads EAQVTQNPRYLITVTGKKLTVTCSQNMNHEYMSWYRQDPGLGLRQIYYSMNVEVTDKGDVPEGYKVSRKEKRNFPLILESPSPNQTSLYFCASSVGFRGANVLTFGAGSRLTVL.

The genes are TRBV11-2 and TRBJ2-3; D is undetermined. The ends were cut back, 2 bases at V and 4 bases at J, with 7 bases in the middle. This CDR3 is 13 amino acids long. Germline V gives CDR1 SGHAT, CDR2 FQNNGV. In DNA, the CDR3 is TGTGCCAGCAGCTTAATTGGGGCAGATACGCAGTATTTT. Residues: CASSLIGADTQYF.

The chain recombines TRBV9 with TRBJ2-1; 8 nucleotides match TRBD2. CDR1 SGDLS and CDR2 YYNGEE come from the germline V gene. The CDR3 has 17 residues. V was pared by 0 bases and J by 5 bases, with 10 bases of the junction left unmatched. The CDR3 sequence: CASSVARKREIDNEQFF. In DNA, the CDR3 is TGTGCCAGCAGCGTAGCTCGGAAGCGGGAGATAGACAATGAGCAGTTCTTC.

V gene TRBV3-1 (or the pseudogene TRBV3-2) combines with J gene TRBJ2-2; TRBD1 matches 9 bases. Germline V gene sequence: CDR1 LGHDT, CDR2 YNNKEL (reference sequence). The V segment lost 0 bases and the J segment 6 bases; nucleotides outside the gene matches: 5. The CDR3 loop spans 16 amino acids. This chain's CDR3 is CASSQDFRTGAGELFF. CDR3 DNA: TGTGCCAGCAGCCAAGATTTTCGGACAGGGGCCGGGGAGCTGTTTTTT.

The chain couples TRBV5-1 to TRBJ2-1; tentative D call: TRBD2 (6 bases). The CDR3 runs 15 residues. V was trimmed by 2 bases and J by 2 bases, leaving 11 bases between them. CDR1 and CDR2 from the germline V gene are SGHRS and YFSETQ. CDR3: CASSLGGNTYNEQFF. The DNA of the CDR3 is TGCGCCAGCAGCTTAGGCGGGAACACCTACAATGAGCAGTTCTTC.

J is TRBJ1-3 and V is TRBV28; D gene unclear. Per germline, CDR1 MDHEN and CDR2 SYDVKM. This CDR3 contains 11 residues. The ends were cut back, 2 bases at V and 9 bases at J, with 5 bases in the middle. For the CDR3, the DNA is TGTGCCAGCAGTTTAGGGAGCACCATATATTTT. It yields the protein CASSLGSTIYF.

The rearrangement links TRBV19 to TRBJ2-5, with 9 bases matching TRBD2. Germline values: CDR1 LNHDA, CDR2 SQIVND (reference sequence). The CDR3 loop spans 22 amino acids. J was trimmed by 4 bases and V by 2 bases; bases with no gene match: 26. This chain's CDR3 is CASSIIPSVRGGREVSRETQYF. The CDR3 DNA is TGTGCCAGTAGTATAATTCCCTCCGTGCGGGGGGGCCGAGAGGTTTCGCGAGAGACCCAGTACTTC.

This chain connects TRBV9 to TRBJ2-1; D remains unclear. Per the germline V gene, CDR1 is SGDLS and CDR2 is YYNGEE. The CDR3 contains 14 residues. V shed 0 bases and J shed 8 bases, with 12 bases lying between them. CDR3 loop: CASSVEGHLDEQFF. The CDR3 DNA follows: TGTGCCAGCAGCGTAGAAGGGCATCTCGATGAGCAGTTCTTC.

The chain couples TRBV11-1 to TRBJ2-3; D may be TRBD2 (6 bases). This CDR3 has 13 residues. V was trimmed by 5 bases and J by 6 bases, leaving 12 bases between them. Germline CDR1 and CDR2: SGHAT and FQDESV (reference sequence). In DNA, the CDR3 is TGTGCCAGCAGCCCGGGACTTTATGATACGCAGTATTTT. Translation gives CASSPGLYDTQYF. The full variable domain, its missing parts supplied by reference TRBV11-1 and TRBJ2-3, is EAEVAQSPRYKITEKSQAVAFWCDPISGHATLYWYRQILGQGPELLVQFQDESVVDDSQLPKDRFSAERLKGVDSTLKIQPAELGDSAMYLCASSPGLYDTQYFGPGTRLTVL.

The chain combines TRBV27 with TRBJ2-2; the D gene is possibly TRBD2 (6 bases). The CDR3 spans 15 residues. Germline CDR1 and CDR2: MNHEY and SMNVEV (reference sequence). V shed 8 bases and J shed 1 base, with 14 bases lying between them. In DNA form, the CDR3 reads TGTGCCAGCTCTCGGTGGACTAAGAACACCGGGGAGCTGTTTTTT. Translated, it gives CASSRWTKNTGELFF.

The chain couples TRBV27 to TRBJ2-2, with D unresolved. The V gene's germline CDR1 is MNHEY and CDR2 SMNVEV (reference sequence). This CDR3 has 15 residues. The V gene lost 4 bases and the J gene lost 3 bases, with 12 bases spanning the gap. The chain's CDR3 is CASSSVLKDTGELFF. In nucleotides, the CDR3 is TGTGCCAGCAGTTCGGTGCTAAAGGACACCGGGGAGCTGTTTTTT.

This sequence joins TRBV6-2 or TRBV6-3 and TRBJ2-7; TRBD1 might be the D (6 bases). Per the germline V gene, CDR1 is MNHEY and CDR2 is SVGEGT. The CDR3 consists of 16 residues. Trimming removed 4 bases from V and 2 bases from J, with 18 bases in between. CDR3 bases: TGTGCCAGCAGTTCACCTGGGGGCAGGGAACCCTACGAGCAGTACGTC. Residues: CASSSPGGREPYEQYV.

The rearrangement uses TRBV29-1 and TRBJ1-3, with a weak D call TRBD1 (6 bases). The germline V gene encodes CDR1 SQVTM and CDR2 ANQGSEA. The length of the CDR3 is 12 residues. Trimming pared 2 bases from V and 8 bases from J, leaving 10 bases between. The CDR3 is CSVETGMDTIYF. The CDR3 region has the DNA TGCAGCGTTGAAACAGGGATGGACACCATATATTTT.

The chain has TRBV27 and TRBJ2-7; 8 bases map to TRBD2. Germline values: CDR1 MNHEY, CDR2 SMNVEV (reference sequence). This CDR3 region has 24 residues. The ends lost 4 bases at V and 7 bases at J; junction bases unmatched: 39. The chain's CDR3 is CASSSRWTSFSPSGVGVPAQEQYV. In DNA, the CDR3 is TGTGCCAGCAGTTCCCGCTGGACTAGCTTTTCCCCCTCGGGGGTGGGTGTCCCAGCGCAGGAGCAGTACGTC.

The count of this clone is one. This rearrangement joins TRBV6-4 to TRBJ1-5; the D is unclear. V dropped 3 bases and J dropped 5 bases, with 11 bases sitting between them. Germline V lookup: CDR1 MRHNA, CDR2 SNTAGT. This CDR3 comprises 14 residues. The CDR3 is CASSDVIGDQPQHF. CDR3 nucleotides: TGTGCCAGCAGTGATGTCATCGGGGATCAGCCCCAGCATTTT.

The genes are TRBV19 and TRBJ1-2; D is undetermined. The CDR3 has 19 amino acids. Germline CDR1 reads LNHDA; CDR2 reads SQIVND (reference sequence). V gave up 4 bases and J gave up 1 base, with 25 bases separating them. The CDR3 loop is CASSSSQAERFSVNYGYTF. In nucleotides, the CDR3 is TGTGCCAGTAGTAGCTCCCAGGCGGAACGCTTCAGCGTTAACTATGGCTACACCTTC. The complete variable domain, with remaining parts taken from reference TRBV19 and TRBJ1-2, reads DGGITQSPKYLFRKEGQNVTLSCEQNLNHDAMYWYRQDPGQGLRLIYYSQIVNDFQKGDIAEGYSVSREKKESFPLTVTSAQKNPTAFYLCASSSSQAERFSVNYGYTFGSGTRLTVV.

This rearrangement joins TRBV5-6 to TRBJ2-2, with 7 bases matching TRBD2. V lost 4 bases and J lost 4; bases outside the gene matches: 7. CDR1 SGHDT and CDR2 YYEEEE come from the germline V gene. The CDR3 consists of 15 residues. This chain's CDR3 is CASSQTSSPTGELFF. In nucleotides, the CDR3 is TGTGCCAGCAGCCAGACTAGCAGCCCCACCGGGGAGCTGTTTTTT. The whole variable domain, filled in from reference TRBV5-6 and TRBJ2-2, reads DAGVTQSPTHLIKTRGQQVTLRCSPKSGHDTVSWYQQALGQGPQFIFQYYEEEERQRGNFPDRFSGHQFPNYSSELNVNALLLGDSALYLCASSQTSSPTGELFFGEGSRLTVL.

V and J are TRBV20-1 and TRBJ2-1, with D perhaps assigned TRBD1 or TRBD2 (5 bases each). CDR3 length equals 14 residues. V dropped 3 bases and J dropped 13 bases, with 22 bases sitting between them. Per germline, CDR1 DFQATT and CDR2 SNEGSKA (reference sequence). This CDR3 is CSASFRDPLSRQFF. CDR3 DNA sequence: TGCAGTGCTAGTTTCCGGGACCCCCTTAGTCGTCAGTTCTTC.

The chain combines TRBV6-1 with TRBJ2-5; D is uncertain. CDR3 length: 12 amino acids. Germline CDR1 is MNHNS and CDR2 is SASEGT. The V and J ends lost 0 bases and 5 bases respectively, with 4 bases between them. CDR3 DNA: TGTGCCAGCAGTGAAGCTCCGGAGACCCAGTACTTC. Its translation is CASSEAPETQYF.

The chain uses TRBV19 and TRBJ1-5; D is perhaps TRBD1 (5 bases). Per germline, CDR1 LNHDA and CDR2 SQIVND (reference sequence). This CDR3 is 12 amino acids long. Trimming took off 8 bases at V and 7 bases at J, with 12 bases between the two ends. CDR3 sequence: CASCQGEQPQHF. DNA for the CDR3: TGTGCCAGTTGCCAGGGAGAACAGCCCCAGCATTTT. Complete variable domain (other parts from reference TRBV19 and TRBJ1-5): DGGITQSPKYLFRKEGQNVTLSCEQNLNHDAMYWYRQDPGQGLRLIYYSQIVNDFQKGDIAEGYSVSREKKESFPLTVTSAQKNPTAFYLCASCQGEQPQHFGDGTRLSIL.

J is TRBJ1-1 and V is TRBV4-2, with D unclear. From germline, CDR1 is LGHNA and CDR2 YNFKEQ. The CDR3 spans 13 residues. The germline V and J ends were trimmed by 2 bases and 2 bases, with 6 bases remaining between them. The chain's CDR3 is CASSQTPNTEAFF. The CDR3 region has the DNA TGTGCCAGCAGCCAAACTCCTAACACTGAAGCTTTCTTT.

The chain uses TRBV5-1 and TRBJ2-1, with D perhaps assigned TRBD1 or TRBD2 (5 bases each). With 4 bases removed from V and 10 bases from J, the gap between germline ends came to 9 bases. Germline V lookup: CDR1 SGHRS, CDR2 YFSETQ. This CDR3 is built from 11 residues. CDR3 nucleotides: TGCGCCAGCAGCCGGGGCATCGAGCAGTTCTTC. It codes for CASSRGIEQFF.

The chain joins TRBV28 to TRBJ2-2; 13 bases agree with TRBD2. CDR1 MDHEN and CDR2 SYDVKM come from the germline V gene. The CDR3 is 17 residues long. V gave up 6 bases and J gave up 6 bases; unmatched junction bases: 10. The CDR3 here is CASRLLAGGPRAGELFF. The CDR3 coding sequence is TGTGCCAGCAGGCTACTAGCGGGAGGGCCTAGGGCCGGGGAGCTGTTTTTT. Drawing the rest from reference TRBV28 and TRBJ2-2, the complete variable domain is DVKVTQSSRYLVKRTGEKVFLECVQDMDHENMFWYRQDPGLGLRLIYFSYDVKMKEKGDIPEGYSVSREKKERFSLILESASTNQTSMYLCASRLLAGGPRAGELFFGEGSRLTVL.

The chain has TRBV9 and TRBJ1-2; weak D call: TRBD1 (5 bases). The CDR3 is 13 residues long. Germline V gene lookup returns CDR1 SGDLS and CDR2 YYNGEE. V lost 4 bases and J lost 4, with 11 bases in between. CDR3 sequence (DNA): TGTGCCAGCAGCATCGGGACGGTCTATGGCTACACCTTC. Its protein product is CASSIGTVYGYTF. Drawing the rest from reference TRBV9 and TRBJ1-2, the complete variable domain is DSGVTQTPKHLITATGQRVTLRCSPRSGDLSVYWYQQSLDQGLQFLIQYYNGEERAKGNILERFSAQQFPDLHSELNLSSLELGDSALYFCASSIGTVYGYTFGSGTRLTVV.

CDR3 in amino acids: CASSRGSGRTSYNEQFF. The DNA of the CDR3 is TGTGCCAGTAGTCGGGGAAGCGGGAGGACCTCCTACAATGAGCAGTTCTTC. The genes are TRBV19 and TRBJ2-1; 9 positions agree with TRBD2. The CDR3 has 17 amino acids. Germline V gives CDR1 LNHDA, CDR2 SQIVND (reference sequence). V shed 5 bases and J 0 bases; nucleotides not matched to a gene: 8.

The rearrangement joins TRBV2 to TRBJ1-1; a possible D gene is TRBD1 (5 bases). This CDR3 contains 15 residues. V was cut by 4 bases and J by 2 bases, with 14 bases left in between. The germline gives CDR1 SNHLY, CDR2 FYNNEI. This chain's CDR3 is CASSVDPGGNTEAFF. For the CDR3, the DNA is TGTGCCAGCAGTGTGGACCCCGGGGGAAACACTGAAGCTTTCTTT.

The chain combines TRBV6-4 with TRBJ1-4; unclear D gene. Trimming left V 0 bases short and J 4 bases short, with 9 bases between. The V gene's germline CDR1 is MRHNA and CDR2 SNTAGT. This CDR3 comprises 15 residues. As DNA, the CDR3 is TGTGCCAGCAGTGACTCGGGCGCGGGTAATGAAAAACTGTTTTTT. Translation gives CASSDSGAGNEKLFF.

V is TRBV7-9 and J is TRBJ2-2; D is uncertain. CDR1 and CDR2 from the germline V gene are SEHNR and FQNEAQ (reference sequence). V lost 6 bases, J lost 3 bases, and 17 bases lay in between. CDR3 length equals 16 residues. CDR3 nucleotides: TGTGCCAGCAGTTCCCGGACCCTGTGGGACACCGGGGAGCTGTTTTTT. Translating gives CASSSRTLWDTGELFF.

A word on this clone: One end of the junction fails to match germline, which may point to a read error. CDR3 nucleotide sequence: TGTGCCAGCAGCCTAGCAGGGCAGCAGTTCTTC. This gives the protein CASSLAGQQFF. The gene calls are TRBV7-9 and TRBJ2-1, with D perhaps assigned TRBD1 or TRBD2 (5 bases each). The length of the CDR3 is 11 residues. From germline, CDR1 is SEHNR and CDR2 FQNEAQ (reference sequence).

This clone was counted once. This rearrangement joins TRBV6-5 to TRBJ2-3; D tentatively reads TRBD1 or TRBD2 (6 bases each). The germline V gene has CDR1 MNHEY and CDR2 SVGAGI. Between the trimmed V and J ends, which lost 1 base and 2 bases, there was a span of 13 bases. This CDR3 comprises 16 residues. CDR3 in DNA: TGTGCCAGCAGTTACTTAGGGGGGCGAGCCACAGATACGCAGTATTTT. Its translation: CASSYLGGRATDTQYF.

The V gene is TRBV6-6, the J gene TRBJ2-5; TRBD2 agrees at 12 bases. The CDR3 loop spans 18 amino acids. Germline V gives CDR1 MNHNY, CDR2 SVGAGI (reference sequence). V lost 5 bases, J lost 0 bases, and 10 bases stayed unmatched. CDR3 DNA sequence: TGTGCCAGCAGTCGGACTAGCGGGGTCAACCTGAACCAAGAGACCCAGTACTTC. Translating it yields CASSRTSGVNLNQETQYF.